Listed below are T cell receptor beta chains from one sample, sequenced in a study of T-cell reconstitution after alpha-beta-depleted transplantation in children. Each CDR3 protein is one row after TCRdb ran MiXCR on the PCR reads. The sample includes 300,000 to 400,000 distinct CDR3 sequences, about 16% of them seen just once. The starting material was PBMCs, mostly from graft donor cells, obtained 360 days after TCRalphabeta/CD19-depleted stem cell transplant. These receptor sequences come from a male patient aged 2-15 years who had a stem cell transplant for acute lymphoblastic leukemia, so the T cells may come from the graft donor. Each CDR3 is given with its conserved first and last residue. A D gene is named only where the DNA matches it firmly.

D gene | J gene | V gene | CDR3 protein
TRBD2 | TRBJ2-1 | TRBV3-1 | CASSQEGLAMSQFF
. | TRBJ2-7 | TRBV7-8 | CASSLVFGGASSYEQYF
. | TRBJ2-7 | TRBV28 | CASSSSRELTYEQYF
TRBD2 | TRBJ2-1 | TRBV27 | CASSLLAGGVNEQFF
. | TRBJ1-2 | TRBV4-3 | CASSQDILDNYGYTF
. | TRBJ2-3 | TRBV5-1 | CASSLEGPPTDTQYF
TRBD2 | TRBJ2-7 | TRBV7-9 | CASSPGLAEPYEQYF
. | TRBJ2-7 | TRBV6-2/TRBV6-3 | CASSTLGAGSGEQYF
TRBD2 | TRBJ2-7 | TRBV6-2/TRBV6-3 | CASSTRTSGSYEQYF
. | TRBJ1-5 | TRBV19 | CASSTTGARGLYSNQPQHF
TRBD2 | TRBJ2-1 | TRBV11-2 | CASSTGGASGRAASYNEQFF
. | TRBJ2-1 | TRBV20-1 | CSARDWTESYNEQFF
TRBD2 | TRBJ2-2 | TRBV12-3/TRBV12-4 | CASSFVFGTSGTGELFF
. | TRBJ2-7 | TRBV4-2 | CASSQEPVTYEQYF
. | TRBJ2-7 | TRBV12-3/TRBV12-4 | CASSAYSDGEQYF
. | TRBJ1-5 | TRBV7-8 | CASSQAGGGQPQHF
. | TRBJ1-1 | TRBV10-1 | CASSESDGWTEAFF
TRBD1 | TRBJ1-4 | TRBV12-3/TRBV12-4 | CASSQTGVDEKLFF
. | TRBJ2-3 | TRBV7-6 | CASSSPFLGQADTQYF
TRBD2 | TRBJ2-7 | TRBV10-2 | CASSESGTSGRYEQYF
TRBD2 | TRBJ2-7 | TRBV6-1 | CASNQAGGGYEQYF
TRBD2 | TRBJ2-3 | TRBV5-1 | CASGLAGGGADTQYF
. | TRBJ2-1 | TRBV10-3 | CAIASLSYNEQFF
. | TRBJ2-5 | TRBV7-2 | CASSSYNMETQYF
. | TRBJ1-5 | TRBV20-1 | CSASPITLRDQPQHF
. | TRBJ2-5 | TRBV6-2/TRBV6-3 | CASSYSLVREKETQYF
TRBD1 | TRBJ2-5 | TRBV2 | CASKTGTGMVMTQYF
TRBD1 | TRBJ1-1 | TRBV12-3/TRBV12-4 | CASSLRGTATSEAFF
TRBD2 | TRBJ2-5 | TRBV18 | CASSRPTGRLETQYF
. | TRBJ2-7 | TRBV5-1 | CASSQSTYEQYF
. | TRBJ2-2 | TRBV12-3/TRBV12-4 | CASSIPGGTGELFF
TRBD1 | TRBJ2-7 | TRBV2 | CASSGRDRGWGEQYF
. | TRBJ2-3 | TRBV28 | CASSPVPSTDTQYF
. | TRBJ2-1 | TRBV29-1 | CSANSAEQFF
. | TRBJ2-3 | TRBV4-1 | CASSQPFSGDTPYF
. | TRBJ2-3 | TRBV12-3/TRBV12-4 | CASTATSNGPDTQYF
TRBD2 | TRBJ2-5 | TRBV20-1 | CSARLAGGRKETQYF
. | TRBJ2-3 | TRBV7-8 | CASSYRVWDTQYF
. | TRBJ2-2 | TRBV7-9 | CASSKGGELFF
TRBD2 | TRBJ2-7 | TRBV18 | CASSPLPGLADYEQYF
. | TRBJ1-6 | TRBV9 | CASSVGPENSPLHF
. | TRBJ2-6 | TRBV5-5 | CASADRSSGANVLTF
. | TRBJ2-7 | TRBV7-3 | CASSKEAGAPVYEQYF
. | TRBJ2-3 | TRBV24-1 | CATSSGSYTDTQYF
. | TRBJ2-3 | TRBV14 | CASSQLRRSGSTDTQYF
. | TRBJ2-7 | TRBV12-3/TRBV12-4 | CASKREGLYEQYF
TRBD1 | TRBJ2-7 | TRBV5-1 | CASSSRTGQGPYEQYF
. | TRBJ2-7 | TRBV19 | CATSYARGPFAEQYF
TRBD1 | TRBJ1-5 | TRBV3-1 | CASRPRRTGGRYSNQPQHF
TRBD1 | TRBJ2-7 | TRBV10-3 | CAINSQGPPYEQYF
. | TRBJ2-2 | TRBV29-1 | CSVVLWTGELFF
. | TRBJ2-7 | TRBV18 | CASSPSGEGSYEQYF